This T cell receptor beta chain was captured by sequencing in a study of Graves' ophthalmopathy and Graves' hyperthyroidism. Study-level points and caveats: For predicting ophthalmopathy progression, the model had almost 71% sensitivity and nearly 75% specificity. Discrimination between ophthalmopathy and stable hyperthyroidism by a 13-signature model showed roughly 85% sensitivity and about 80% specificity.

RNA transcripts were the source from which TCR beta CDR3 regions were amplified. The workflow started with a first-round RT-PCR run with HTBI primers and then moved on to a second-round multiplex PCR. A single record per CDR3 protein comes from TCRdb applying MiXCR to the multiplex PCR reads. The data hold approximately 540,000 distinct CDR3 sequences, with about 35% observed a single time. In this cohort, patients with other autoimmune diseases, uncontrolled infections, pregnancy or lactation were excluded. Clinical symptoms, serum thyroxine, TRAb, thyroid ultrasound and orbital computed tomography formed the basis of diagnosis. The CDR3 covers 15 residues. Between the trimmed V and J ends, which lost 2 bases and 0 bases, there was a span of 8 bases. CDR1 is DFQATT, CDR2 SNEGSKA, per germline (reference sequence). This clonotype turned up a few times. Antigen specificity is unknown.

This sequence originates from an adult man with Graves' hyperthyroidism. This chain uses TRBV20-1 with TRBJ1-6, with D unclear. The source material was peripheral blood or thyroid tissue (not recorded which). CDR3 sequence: CSARTAGSYNSPLHF. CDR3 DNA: TGCAGTGCTAGAACGGCAGGCTCCTATAATTCACCCCTCCACTTT.